The clone carrying this TCR beta chain was seen more than once but under ten times. This entry is derived from a study of cytomegalovirus exposure and HLA in healthy donors. PCR involved 60 Vbeta and 13 Jbeta primers. Measured with immunoSEQ multiplex PCR; TCRdb has only the in-frame clones, and not every one. The table lists 100,000 to 150,000 clones, 74% of them singletons. V was pared by 7 bases and J by 4 bases, with 16 bases between. From germline, CDR1 is SQVTM and CDR2 ANQGSEA. The CDR3 sequence is 13 residues long. The sequence derives from a woman aged 50 to 60 in good health and CMV-seropositive. The sequenced sample was PBMCs. V gene TRBV29-1 combines with J gene TRBJ1-2, with D perhaps TRBD1 (6 bases). The DNA for the CDR3 is TGCAGCGCTAGTACAGGGAGTGCCTATGGCTACACCTTC. This gives the protein CSASTGSAYGYTF. The entire variable domain, with the rest obtained from reference TRBV29-1 and TRBJ1-2, is as follows: SAVISQKPSRDICQRGTSLTIQCQVDSQVTMMFWYRQQPGQSLTLIATANQGSEATYESGFVIDKFPISRPNLTFSTLTVSNMSPEDSSIYLCSASTGSAYGYTFGSGTRLTVV.